This TCR beta chain was identified during a study of blood T cell repertoires in COVID-19. Study details: Whether acute or convalescent, the COVID-19 samples came from the United States, Italy and Spain. The analysed material was cDNA or gDNA that came from T cells, B-cell-depleted T cells, or PBMCs.

Germline V lookup: CDR1 MNHNS, CDR2 SASEGT. CDR3 size: 13 residues. After removal of 5 bases from V and 7 bases from J, the junction contained 5 bases not matched to a gene. In the original processing: Amplification from reference gene primers served as the basis for estimated nucleated cell counts. Only in-frame clones appear in the TCRdb table, and some are missing; sequencing was by immunoSEQ multiplex PCR. D and trimming come from the DNA, and the V and J calls and clone size come from that table. Altogether 120,000 to 150,000 clones are present, around four fifths being singletons, with the ten largest covering approximately 2.7%.

This receptor was obtained from a woman between 40 and 55 years old with active or convalescent COVID-19. The rearrangement links TRBV6-1 to TRBJ2-4; 7 bases line up with TRBD2. Input material: peripheral blood. CDR3 bases: TGTGCCAGCAGTTTCACGGGAGGTAACATTCAGTACTTC. This encodes CASSFTGGNIQYF.